Listed below are T cell receptor beta chains from one sample, sequenced in a study of cytomegalovirus exposure and HLA in healthy donors. Repertoires were generated with immunoSEQ multiplex PCR, while TCRdb's copy carries only in-frame clones and drops some. This table holds 85,000 to 100,000 clones, about 76% found once. Sequencing was carried out using PBMCs. Every receptor here comes from a woman aged 40 to 50 in good health and CMV-seronegative. CDR3s include the opening cysteine and the closing phenylalanine or tryptophan. D genes are given only for firm matches. Expanded clones are given a class, and other clones once, few, many or no size at all.

clone_size: few; cdr3_length: 15; j_call: TRBJ2-3; v_call: TRBV5-4; d_call: TRBD2; cdr3_nt: TGTGCCAGCAGCCAGACTAGCGGATACACAGATACGCAGTATTTT; cdr3_aa: CASSQTSGYTDTQYF
clone_size: once; cdr3_length: 16; j_call: TRBJ2-7; v_call: TRBV5-1; d_call: TRBD2; cdr3_nt: TGCGCCAGCAGCCCAGGACTAGCGGGGGGAGTCTACGAGCAGTACTTC; cdr3_aa: CASSPGLAGGVYEQYF
clone_size: -; cdr3_length: 14; j_call: TRBJ2-5; v_call: TRBV5-1; d_call: -; cdr3_nt: TGCGCCACCTCATCCCAGGGTGAGCAAGAGACCCAGTACTTC; cdr3_aa: CATSSQGEQETQYF
clone_size: -; cdr3_length: 14; j_call: TRBJ2-5; v_call: TRBV30; d_call: -; cdr3_nt: TGTGCCTGGAGAGTATCGGGGAGACAAGAGACCCAGTACTTC; cdr3_aa: CAWRVSGRQETQYF
clone_size: -; cdr3_length: 14; j_call: TRBJ2-2; v_call: TRBV28; d_call: -; cdr3_nt: TGTGCCAGCAGTTTATTTGTCCGTCCCGGGGAGCTGTTTTTT; cdr3_aa: CASSLFVRPGELFF
clone_size: -; cdr3_length: 13; j_call: TRBJ2-7; v_call: TRBV29-1; d_call: -; cdr3_nt: TGCAGCGTTGAACTAGCAGGGCGGGGCGAGCAGTACTTC; cdr3_aa: CSVELAGRGEQYF
clone_size: -; cdr3_length: 12; j_call: TRBJ2-3; v_call: TRBV29-1; d_call: -; cdr3_nt: TGCAGCGTCCCGACAGGCACAGATACGCAGTATTTT; cdr3_aa: CSVPTGTDTQYF
clone_size: -; cdr3_length: 16; j_call: TRBJ1-1; v_call: TRBV5-1; d_call: TRBD1; cdr3_nt: TGCGCCAGCAGCCCCCGGGACAGGAACTTGAACACTGAAGCTTTCTTT; cdr3_aa: CASSPRDRNLNTEAFF
clone_size: -; cdr3_length: 14; j_call: TRBJ2-7; v_call: TRBV15; d_call: TRBD1; cdr3_nt: TGTGCCACCAGCTTGGACAGGGGGACCTACGAGCAGTACTTC; cdr3_aa: CATSLDRGTYEQYF
clone_size: -; cdr3_length: 11; j_call: TRBJ1-2; v_call: TRBV19; d_call: -; cdr3_nt: TGTGCCAGCACCACAACGTATGGCTACACCTTC; cdr3_aa: CASTTTYGYTF
clone_size: -; cdr3_length: 13; j_call: TRBJ1-1; v_call: TRBV7-3; d_call: -; cdr3_nt: TGTGCCAGCAGCTTGACGCGGAACACTGAAACTTTCTTT; cdr3_aa: CASSLTRNTETFF
clone_size: -; cdr3_length: 15; j_call: TRBJ1-1; v_call: TRBV5-6; d_call: -; cdr3_nt: TGTGCCAGCAGCTTGTTAGGGGTTCTCAACACTGAAGCTTTCTTT; cdr3_aa: CASSLLGVLNTEAFF
clone_size: -; cdr3_length: 13; j_call: TRBJ1-2; v_call: TRBV7-9; d_call: -; cdr3_nt: TGTGCCAGCAGCCATCCTTTGGGGGGTGGCTACACCTTC; cdr3_aa: CASSHPLGGGYTF
clone_size: -; cdr3_length: 15; j_call: TRBJ2-5; v_call: TRBV9; d_call: TRBD2; cdr3_nt: TGTGCCAGCAGTCAGACTTCGACTAGCAGGGAGACCCAGTACTTC; cdr3_aa: CASSQTSTSRETQYF
clone_size: -; cdr3_length: 14; j_call: TRBJ1-1; v_call: TRBV29-1; d_call: TRBD1; cdr3_nt: TGCAGCGTGGCCCGACAGGGGGCGAGGACTGAAGCTTTCTTT; cdr3_aa: CSVARQGARTEAFF
clone_size: -; cdr3_length: 15; j_call: TRBJ1-6; v_call: TRBV9; d_call: -; cdr3_nt: TGTGCCAGCAGCGTAGGATCCGCAGGAGGTCCACCCCTCCACTTT; cdr3_aa: CASSVGSAGGPPLHF
clone_size: -; cdr3_length: 15; j_call: TRBJ2-7; v_call: TRBV19; d_call: -; cdr3_nt: TGTGCCAGTAGCCGACGACAGGACCTGCGGTACGAGCAGTACTTC; cdr3_aa: CASSRRQDLRYEQYF
clone_size: -; cdr3_length: 15; j_call: TRBJ2-7; v_call: TRBV11-2; d_call: TRBD2; cdr3_nt: TGTGCCAGCAGCTCCACTAGCGGGGAGTCCTACGAGCAGTACTTC; cdr3_aa: CASSSTSGESYEQYF
clone_size: once; cdr3_length: 13; j_call: TRBJ2-7; v_call: TRBV27; d_call: -; cdr3_nt: TGTGCCAGCAGTTATCAGGGGTCCTACGAGCAGTACTTC; cdr3_aa: CASSYQGSYEQYF
clone_size: -; cdr3_length: 15; j_call: TRBJ2-1; v_call: TRBV7-8; d_call: -; cdr3_nt: TGTGCCAGCAGCTTCAGGGTAGCCCCCTACAATGAGCAGTTCTTC; cdr3_aa: CASSFRVAPYNEQFF
clone_size: -; cdr3_length: 17; j_call: TRBJ2-1; v_call: TRBV4-1; d_call: TRBD1; cdr3_nt: TGCGCCAGCAGCCAAGGTCCGCGGACAGGGGGAATAGGGGAGCAGTTCTTC; cdr3_aa: CASSQGPRTGGIGEQFF
clone_size: -; cdr3_length: 13; j_call: TRBJ1-3; v_call: TRBV30; d_call: TRBD1; cdr3_nt: TGTGCCTGGATTATCAGGGGGGGAAACACCATATATTTT; cdr3_aa: CAWIIRGGNTIYF
clone_size: -; cdr3_length: 14; j_call: TRBJ1-6; v_call: TRBV13; d_call: -; cdr3_nt: TGTGCCAGCTCCCGGGATACCTCCCATTCACCCCTCCACTTT; cdr3_aa: CASSRDTSHSPLHF
clone_size: -; cdr3_length: 16; j_call: TRBJ1-1; v_call: TRBV7-3; d_call: TRBD1; cdr3_nt: TGTGCCAGCAGCTTAGGTCCACAGGGGGTAAGCACTGAAGCTTTCTTT; cdr3_aa: CASSLGPQGVSTEAFF
clone_size: -; cdr3_length: 13; j_call: TRBJ2-2; v_call: TRBV25-1; d_call: -; cdr3_nt: TGTGCCAGCAGTGGATCAGGTTTCGGGGAGCTGTTTTTT; cdr3_aa: CASSGSGFGELFF
clone_size: -; cdr3_length: 18; j_call: TRBJ2-7; v_call: TRBV9; d_call: TRBD1; cdr3_nt: TGTGCCAGCAGCGTAGGGACAGGGTTAACCATGAGGTCCTACGAGCAGTACTTC; cdr3_aa: CASSVGTGLTMRSYEQYF
clone_size: -; cdr3_length: 16; j_call: TRBJ2-3; v_call: TRBV6-6; d_call: -; cdr3_nt: TGTGCCAGCAGTTATTTCGGGGAGGTGGGCACAGATACGCAGTATTTT; cdr3_aa: CASSYFGEVGTDTQYF
clone_size: once; cdr3_length: 11; j_call: TRBJ1-6; v_call: TRBV30; d_call: -; cdr3_nt: TGTGCCTGGAGTCAAAATTCACCCCTCCACTTT; cdr3_aa: CAWSQNSPLHF
clone_size: -; cdr3_length: 12; j_call: TRBJ2-5; v_call: TRBV29-1; d_call: -; cdr3_nt: TGCAGCGTTGAGGAGATGGGGGCGTCCCAGTACTTC; cdr3_aa: CSVEEMGASQYF
clone_size: -; cdr3_length: 13; j_call: TRBJ2-1; v_call: TRBV6-4; d_call: TRBD2; cdr3_nt: TGTGCCAGCTCACCTAGCGGGACCAATGAGCAGTTCTTC; cdr3_aa: CASSPSGTNEQFF
clone_size: few; cdr3_length: 13; j_call: TRBJ2-7; v_call: TRBV6-4; d_call: -; cdr3_nt: TGTGCCAGCACCAGCGACCCGGAGACGATGCAGTACTTC; cdr3_aa: CASTSDPETMQYF
clone_size: once; cdr3_length: 16; j_call: TRBJ1-1; v_call: TRBV5-1; d_call: TRBD1; cdr3_nt: TGCGCCAGCAGCTCCGGAGGTACAGGGGGCGGTACTGAAGCTTTCTTT; cdr3_aa: CASSSGGTGGGTEAFF
clone_size: few; cdr3_length: 12; j_call: TRBJ1-1; v_call: TRBV6-1; d_call: -; cdr3_nt: TGTGCCAGCAGTGAATTTGGGCCAAGGGCTTTCTTT; cdr3_aa: CASSEFGPRAFF
clone_size: -; cdr3_length: 17; j_call: TRBJ1-3; v_call: TRBV19; d_call: -; cdr3_nt: TGTGCCAGTAGTCTCACCCCCGGACTGATCTCTGGAAACACCATATATTTT; cdr3_aa: CASSLTPGLISGNTIYF
clone_size: -; cdr3_length: 12; j_call: TRBJ2-3; v_call: TRBV6-6; d_call: TRBD1; cdr3_nt: TGTGCCAGCAGTTCGACAGGGGATACGCAGTATTTT; cdr3_aa: CASSSTGDTQYF
clone_size: -; cdr3_length: 14; j_call: TRBJ2-3; v_call: TRBV6-5; d_call: -; cdr3_nt: TGTGCCAGCAGTTTCGCGCCTAGCACAGATACGCAGTATTTT; cdr3_aa: CASSFAPSTDTQYF